This T cell receptor beta chain is drawn from a study of cytomegalovirus exposure and HLA in healthy donors (dated by TCRdb to about 2017). For context, the study as a whole: An earlier analysis of approximately 640 of the donors reported 250 to 300 Gb of sequence data and some 100 million unique TCR beta sequences from around 200 million T cells. The study combined high-throughput TCR immunosequencing, statistical association of individual TCRs with disease status, and machine learning to predict cytomegalovirus infection status. Among the roughly 400 genotyped donors, approximately 82% belonged to the genetic ancestry cluster associated with self-reported Caucasian donors. To study patterns of TCR occurrence, a later analysis re-analyzed previously published TCR beta repertoires from under 750 donors and added high-resolution HLA genotyping. The study aimed to test whether cataloging public T cell receptors could reveal signatures of past pathogen exposure. Donor age, sex, ethnicity and CMV serostatus were compiled alongside the repertoire data. All discovery cohort repertoires had been generated using a single sequencing platform. HLA typing included class I and class II loci at four-digit resolution. The study used immunosequencing to profile the T cell repertoires of 666 subjects and linked those repertoires to cytomegalovirus serostatus. Roughly 320 gigabases of sequencing data and around 90 million unique TCR sequences made up an early release that covered approximately 700 HLA-typed donors. Because of strong linkage in the cohort, roughly five DR-DQ haplotypes were treated as single units for association and clustering. Genome-wide SNP genotypes for about three fifths of the roughly 670 donors were used in a later genetic analysis, which treated that subset as a discovery cohort. To decide whether each TCR beta V gene segment behaved as functional or pseudogenic, an earlier analysis of several hundred of the donors relied on high-throughput TCR beta sequencing. Rather than using new phenotypic data, the later analysis identified candidate immune exposures from TCR beta sequences and from how often those sequences occurred across donors. A separate validation cohort of 100 to 150 different subjects was used in addition to the approximately 670-subject first cohort. Typing coverage varied by locus: roughly 629-640 donors for A, B, C, DRB1 and DQB1; some 520 for DQA1; over 600 for DPA1; more than 450 for DPB1. On average, 235,054 unique TCR beta nucleotide sequences were sequenced per donor among a few hundred genotyped donors of the cohort, with about 19% of those sequences being non-productive. The research as a whole found: Most TCR sequences were seen in very few donors, while some public TCRs were found in many individuals. Roughly uniform sequencing depth across donors was assumed in presence/absence analyses, although this assumption may not hold. The sequencing pipeline was judged likely to have produced a cluster of highly shared sequence variants as a technical artifact. A further reported finding was that TCR beta sequences accurately predicted the HLA-A and HLA-B alleles for most subjects in the first cohort. Three of the identified cytomegalovirus-associated TCR beta chains were confirmed in vitro to be specific for cytomegalovirus antigens. The authors suggested that the approach could potentially be generalized to other disease states and immunological phenotypes. A later genetic analysis reported fewer N-insertions in productive TCRs among donors in an Asian-associated ancestry cluster than the roughly 700-donor mean. When HLA alleles, especially DR and DQ, strongly co-occurred, TCR associations were difficult to assign to individual alleles. Because HLA typing was unavailable for some donors at each locus, only the typed subset was used in association tests. Several of the top co-occurrence clusters appeared to be linked to parvovirus B19, influenza, CMV and Epstein-Barr virus, according to a later analysis. Some IMGT-functional V segments, including TRBV6-2 and TRBV6-3, could not be told apart with the 87-base-pair reads, so those segments were excluded. The cohort was sequenced for TCR beta chains only, and without alpha or paired-chain data the features that could be detected were limited. The only immune exposure information available for the cohort was CMV serostatus. Roughly 17 rarely observed V segments, including chromosome 9 orphons, were excluded from the earlier analysis of approximately 500 of the donors because counts were too low. In a later analysis, 15,000 to 20,000 TCR beta sequences were associated with specific HLA alleles at a false discovery rate of 0.05. Linkage disequilibrium might explain the correlated functional status among segregating V segments, but an unknown experimental factor could not be ruled out. In the study, some 180 TCR beta chains were listed as associated with cytomegalovirus. In a later analysis, HLA-associated TCR beta chains showed more clonal expansion and lower generation probabilities than non-associated chains that were equally common. A later analysis found that most CMV-associated TCR beta chains appeared HLA-restricted, with HLA associations seemingly driven largely by CMV exposure. The classifier was reported to diagnose cytomegalovirus status with high specificity and sensitivity in both the original cohort and the validation cohort. An association between a missense DCLRE1C variant and V-gene and J-gene trimming of TCR beta chains was found in a later genetic analysis and replicated in an independent cohort. A later analysis found that TCR association rates varied across HLA loci, with DRB1 alleles showing the most associated TCRs and HLA-C alleles the fewest. In an earlier analysis of a few hundred of the donors, most TCR beta V segments were observed in productive rearrangements about 90% or about 30% of the time, broadly matching IMGT annotations.

To prepare the library, the immunoSEQ multiplex PCR assay was applied. For the multiplex PCR, a mixture combining 60 forward primers for TCR Vbeta segments and 13 reverse primers for TCR Jbeta segments was used. The CDR3 region of rearranged TCR beta genes was amplified from genomic DNA with a multiplex PCR assay. The amplified TCR beta libraries were sequenced on the Illumina HiSeq System as 87-base-pair reads. In the original analysis: In a later analysis, 77 million or so unique TCR beta chains were counted across the 666 repertoires, and around 11 million of these chains were shared by at least two donors. To remove PCR and sequencing errors, raw reads were error-corrected and collapsed into unique sequences using a nearest-neighbor algorithm that merged closely related sequences. CDR3 sequences were aligned to IMGT reference sequences to assign V, D and J gene segments. For a sequence to be retained, a match of at least six nucleotides to both a V gene segment and a J gene segment was required. A rearrangement was called productive if the CDR3 had no stop codons and remained in frame with V and J, and every other rearrangement was called non-productive. CDR3 was defined according to IMGT convention as the region running from the second conserved V-encoded cysteine to the conserved J-encoded phenylalanine. The earlier analysis of about 560 of the donors excluded any sequence lacking an unambiguous match to a single V gene segment. An earlier analysis of some 610 of the donors called V segments functional above 56.7% productive rearrangements and segregating when the between-donor standard deviation exceeded 5%. To diagnose cytomegalovirus status from the catalog of TCR beta chain sequences, a statistical classification framework was built. A later analysis assigned V and J genes by comparing TCR nucleotide sequences with IMGT/GENE-DB human TR gene sequences. A later analysis assigned CDR3 sequences and most-parsimonious VDJ recombination scenarios with the TCRdist pipeline. In a later analysis, every TCR beta chain was defined by the combination of its CDR3 amino acid sequence and its V-gene family, and reads without a unique V-gene family were dropped. A later analysis removed over 500 highly shared, low-generation-probability nucleotide sequences to deal with suspected cross-contamination and a sequencing artifact. In a later analysis, a clonal expansion index for each public chain was calculated from normalized within-repertoire ranks of inferred template counts. In a later analysis, generation probabilities were computed using a VDJ recombination model fitted to out-of-frame rearrangements, and the results were checked against IGoR. Hypergeometric tests were used in a later analysis to score TCR-TCR, TCR-HLA and TCR-CMV co-occurrence, with a repertoire-size bias correction applied to the TCR pairs. A later analysis estimated false discovery rates by permuting HLA or CMV assignments 20 times. A later analysis grouped co-occurring TCRs with DBSCAN, adding TCRdist sequence similarity when clustering within HLA-allele-positive subsets. Co-occurrence clustering excluded repertoires with fewer than 30,000 or more than 120,000 public chains, plus five with anomalous nucleotide sharing. TCRdb retrieved this table from immuneACCESS and kept in-frame rearrangements only. Not all clones are present; in checked studies, unresolved V genes account for under half, and no reason is known for the remainder. The V and J calls and the clone size are those of that table, but D and trimming were determined from the DNA. The sample has over 150,000 clones on record, over 70% of them singletons. The ten biggest clones cover 2.9% of the sample.

The cohort was made up of around 720 healthy bone marrow donors. At the time of sampling, every cohort member was nominally healthy, though immune exposures that went unrecorded were likely present. The donor tested CMV seronegative and was one of the 352 seronegative cohort members. A peripheral blood sample was collected from each donor, and TCR beta sequencing was performed on peripheral blood mononuclear cells. The Qiagen DNeasy Blood Extraction Kit was used to extract genomic DNA from the blood cell samples. From the cysteine through the phenylalanine, the CDR3 covers 15 amino acids. Solely the CDR3 DNA is kept, with 45 bases framed from the first base. The germline V gene (reference sequence) gives CDR1 as WNHNN and CDR2 as SYGVQD. Germline trimming: 2 bases from V, 6 bases from J; junction bases outside gene matches: 5. Only a few counts were recorded for this clone. What antigen it recognizes has not been identified. The input lacks base qualities; no much larger clone sits a single base away.

The sample taken for sequencing was PBMCs. The sequence links TRBV10-1 to TRBJ2-1; TRBD2 lines up with 9 middle nucleotides. The source of this sequence is a male donor in good health and CMV-seronegative. The encoded CDR3 is CASSEISSGVNEQFF. The DNA reads TGCGCCAGCAGTGAGATCTCTAGCGGGGTCAATGAGCAGTTCTTC.